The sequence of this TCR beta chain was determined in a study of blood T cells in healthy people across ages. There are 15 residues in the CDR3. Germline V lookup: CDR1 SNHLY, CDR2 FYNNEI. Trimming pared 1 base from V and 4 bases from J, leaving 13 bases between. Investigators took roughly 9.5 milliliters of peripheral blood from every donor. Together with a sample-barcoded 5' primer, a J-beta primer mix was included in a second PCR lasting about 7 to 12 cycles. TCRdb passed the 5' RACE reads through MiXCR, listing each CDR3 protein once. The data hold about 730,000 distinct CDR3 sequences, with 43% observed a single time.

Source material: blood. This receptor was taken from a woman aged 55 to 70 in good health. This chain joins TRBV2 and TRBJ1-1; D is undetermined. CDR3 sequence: CASSEEAGLGTEAFF. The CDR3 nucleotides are TGTGCCAGCAGTGAAGAGGCCGGGCTGGGCACTGAAGCTTTCTTT.